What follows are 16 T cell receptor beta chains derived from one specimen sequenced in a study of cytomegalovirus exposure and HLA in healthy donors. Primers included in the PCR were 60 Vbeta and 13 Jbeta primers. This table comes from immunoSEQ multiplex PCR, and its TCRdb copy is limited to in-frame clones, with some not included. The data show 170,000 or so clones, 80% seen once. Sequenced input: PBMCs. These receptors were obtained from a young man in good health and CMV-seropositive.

This CDR3 is CASRTGGMDTGELFF. CDR3 DNA: TGCGCCAGCCGCACAGGGGGGATGGACACCGGGGAGCTGTTTTTT. The V call is TRBV5-1, the J call TRBJ2-2; TRBD1 matches at 8 bases. The V segment lost 7 bases and the J segment 3 bases; nucleotides outside the gene matches: 8. Germline loops: CDR1 SGHRS, CDR2 YFSETQ. The CDR3 is 15 amino acids.

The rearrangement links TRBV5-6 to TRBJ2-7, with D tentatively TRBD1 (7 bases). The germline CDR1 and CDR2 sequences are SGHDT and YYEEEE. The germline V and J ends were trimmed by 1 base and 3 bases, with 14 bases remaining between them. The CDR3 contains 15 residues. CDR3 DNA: TGTGCCAGCAGCTTGCTCCGGGGGACAGACTACGAGCAGTACTTC. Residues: CASSLLRGTDYEQYF. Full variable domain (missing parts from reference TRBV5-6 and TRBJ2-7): DAGVTQSPTHLIKTRGQQVTLRCSPKSGHDTVSWYQQALGQGPQFIFQYYEEEERQRGNFPDRFSGHQFPNYSSELNVNALLLGDSALYLCASSLLRGTDYEQYFGPGTRLTVT.

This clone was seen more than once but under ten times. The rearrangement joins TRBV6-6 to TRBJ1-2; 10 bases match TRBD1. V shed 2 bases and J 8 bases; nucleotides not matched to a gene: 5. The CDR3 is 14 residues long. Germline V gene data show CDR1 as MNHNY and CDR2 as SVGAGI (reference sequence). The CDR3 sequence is CASSYLGTGDGYTF. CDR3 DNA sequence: TGTGCCAGCAGTTACCTAGGGACAGGGGACGGCTACACCTTC.

CDR3 residues: CASRRSGTSNTGELFF. In DNA form, the CDR3 reads TGTGCCAGCAGACGCTCCGGGACATCGAACACCGGGGAGCTGTTTTTT. The V call is TRBV7-9, the J call TRBJ2-2, with D possibly TRBD1 on 6 matching bases. Germline V lookup: CDR1 SEHNR, CDR2 FQNEAQ (reference sequence). V dropped 6 bases and J dropped 0 bases, with 14 bases sitting between them. CDR3 length equals 16 residues.

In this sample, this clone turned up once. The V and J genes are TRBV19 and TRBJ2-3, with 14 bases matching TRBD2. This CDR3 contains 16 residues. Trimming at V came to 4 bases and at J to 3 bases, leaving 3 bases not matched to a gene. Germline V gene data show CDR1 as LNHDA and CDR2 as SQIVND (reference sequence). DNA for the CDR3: TGTGCCAGTAGTAATAGACTAGCGGGGGGGACAGATACGCAGTATTTT. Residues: CASSNRLAGGTDTQYF.

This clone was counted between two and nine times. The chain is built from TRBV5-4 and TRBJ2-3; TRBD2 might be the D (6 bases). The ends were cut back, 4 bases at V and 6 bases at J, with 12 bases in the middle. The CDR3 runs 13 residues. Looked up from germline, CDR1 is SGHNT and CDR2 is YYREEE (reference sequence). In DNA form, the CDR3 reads TGTGCCAGCAGCATCAGCGGGTCCGATACGCAGTATTTT. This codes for CASSISGSDTQYF.

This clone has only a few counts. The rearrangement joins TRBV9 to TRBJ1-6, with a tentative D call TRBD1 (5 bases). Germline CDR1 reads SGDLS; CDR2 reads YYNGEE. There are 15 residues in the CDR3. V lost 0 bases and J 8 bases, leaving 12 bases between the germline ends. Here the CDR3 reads CASSVGSGEDSPLHF. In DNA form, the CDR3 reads TGTGCCAGCAGCGTAGGATCGGGGGAGGATTCACCCCTCCACTTT.

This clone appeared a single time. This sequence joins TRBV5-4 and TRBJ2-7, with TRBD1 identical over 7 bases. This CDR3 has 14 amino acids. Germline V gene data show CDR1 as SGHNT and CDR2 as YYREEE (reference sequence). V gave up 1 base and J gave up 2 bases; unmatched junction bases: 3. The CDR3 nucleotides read TGTGCCAGCAGCTTGAGGGACAGTGCCTACGAGCAGTACTTC. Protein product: CASSLRDSAYEQYF.

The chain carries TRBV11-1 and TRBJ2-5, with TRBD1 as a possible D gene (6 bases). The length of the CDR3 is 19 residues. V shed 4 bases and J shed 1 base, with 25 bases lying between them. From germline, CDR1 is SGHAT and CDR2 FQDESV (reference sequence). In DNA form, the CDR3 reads TGTGCCAGCAGCTCTTTCCCCTCCCCGGCGACAGGCCGCCAAGAGACCCAGTACTTC. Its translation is CASSSFPSPATGRQETQYF.

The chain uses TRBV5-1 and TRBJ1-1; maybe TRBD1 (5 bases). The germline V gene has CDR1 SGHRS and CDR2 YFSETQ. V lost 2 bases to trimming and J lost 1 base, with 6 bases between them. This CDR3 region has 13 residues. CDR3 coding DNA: TGCGCCAGCAGCTTTGGGGCGAACACTGAAGCTTTCTTT. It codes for CASSFGANTEAFF.

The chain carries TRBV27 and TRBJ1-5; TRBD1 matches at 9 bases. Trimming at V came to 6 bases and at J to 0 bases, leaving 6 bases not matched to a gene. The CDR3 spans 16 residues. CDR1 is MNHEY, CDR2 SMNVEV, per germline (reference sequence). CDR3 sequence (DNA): TGTGCCAGCAGGTACGACAGGGGGTATAGCAATCAGCCCCAGCATTTT. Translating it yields CASRYDRGYSNQPQHF.

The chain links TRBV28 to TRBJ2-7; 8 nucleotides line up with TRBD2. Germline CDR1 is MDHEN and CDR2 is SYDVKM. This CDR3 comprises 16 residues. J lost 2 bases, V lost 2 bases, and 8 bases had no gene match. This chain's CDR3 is CASSLGFAGGPYEQYF. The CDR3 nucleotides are TGTGCCAGCAGTTTAGGGTTCGCGGGAGGTCCCTACGAGCAGTACTTC.

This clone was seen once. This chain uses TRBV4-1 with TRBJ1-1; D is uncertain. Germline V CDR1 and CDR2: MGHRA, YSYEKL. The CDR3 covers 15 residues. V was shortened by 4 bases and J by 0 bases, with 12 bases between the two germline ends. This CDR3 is CASSLGSGMNTEAFF. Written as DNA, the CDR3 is TGCGCCAGCAGCCTAGGTAGCGGGATGAACACTGAAGCTTTCTTT.

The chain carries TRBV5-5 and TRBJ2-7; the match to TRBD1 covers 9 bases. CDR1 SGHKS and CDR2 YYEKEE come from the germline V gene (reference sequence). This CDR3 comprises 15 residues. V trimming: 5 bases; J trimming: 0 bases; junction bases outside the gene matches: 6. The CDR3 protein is CASSRTGASSYEQYF. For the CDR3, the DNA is TGTGCCAGCAGTCGGACAGGGGCAAGCTCCTACGAGCAGTACTTC. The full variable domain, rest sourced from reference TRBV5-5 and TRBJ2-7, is DAGVTQSPTHLIKTRGQQVTLRCSPISGHKSVSWYQQVLGQGPQFIFQYYEKEERGRGNFPDRFSARQFPNYSSELNVNALLLGDSALYLCASSRTGASSYEQYFGPGTRLTVT.

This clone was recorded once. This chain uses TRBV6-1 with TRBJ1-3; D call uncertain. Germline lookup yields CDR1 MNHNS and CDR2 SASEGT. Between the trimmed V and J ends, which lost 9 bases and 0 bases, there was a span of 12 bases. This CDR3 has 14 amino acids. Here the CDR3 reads CASTRWSSGNTIYF. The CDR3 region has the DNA TGTGCCAGTACCCGGTGGAGCTCTGGAAACACCATATATTTT.

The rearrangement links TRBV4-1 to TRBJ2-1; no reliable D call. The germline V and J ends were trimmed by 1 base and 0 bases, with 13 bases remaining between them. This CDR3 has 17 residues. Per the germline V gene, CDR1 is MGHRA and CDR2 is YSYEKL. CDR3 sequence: CASSQALLRSSYNEQFF. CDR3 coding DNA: TGCGCCAGCAGCCAAGCCCTTTTGCGAAGCTCCTACAATGAGCAGTTCTTC.